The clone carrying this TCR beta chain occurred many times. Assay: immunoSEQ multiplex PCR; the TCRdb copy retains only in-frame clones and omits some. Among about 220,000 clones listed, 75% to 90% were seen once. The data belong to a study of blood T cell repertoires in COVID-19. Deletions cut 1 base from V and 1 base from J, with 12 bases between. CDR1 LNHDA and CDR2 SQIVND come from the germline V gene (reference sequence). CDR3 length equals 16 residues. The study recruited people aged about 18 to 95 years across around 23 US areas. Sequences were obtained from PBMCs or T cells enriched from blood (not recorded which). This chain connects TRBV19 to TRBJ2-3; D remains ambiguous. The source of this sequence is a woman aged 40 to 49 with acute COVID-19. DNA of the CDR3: TGTGCCAGTAGTATAGGAGAACTACTGGGCACAGATACGCAGTATTTT. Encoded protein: CASSIGELLGTDTQYF.